One and the same sample provided the 29 T cell receptor beta chains below, sequenced in a study of T cell responses to AZD1222 COVID-19 vaccine. Some clones are missing from TCRdb's copy, which holds only in-frame ones; the method was immunoSEQ multiplex PCR. The sample has 170,000 or so clones, around 87% seen once. The input for sequencing was peripheral blood, taken on day 0 of AZD1222 vaccination. These receptors all come from an adult in good health.

This clone was counted only a few times. The J gene is TRBJ1-2, the V gene TRBV7-9; D is undetermined. The germline V gene has CDR1 SEHNR and CDR2 FQNEAQ (reference sequence). V lost 3 bases to trimming and J lost 2 bases, with 10 bases between them. The CDR3 is made up of 14 amino acids. CDR3 in amino acids: CASSFEIRNYGYTF. The CDR3 DNA is TGTGCCAGCAGCTTCGAAATACGGAACTATGGCTACACCTTC. The full variable domain, completed using reference TRBV7-9 and TRBJ1-2, is DTGVSQNPRHKITKRGQNVTFRCDPISEHNRLYWYRQTLGQGPEFLTYFQNEAQLEKSRLLSDRFSAERPKGSFSTLEIQRTEQGDSAMYLCASSFEIRNYGYTFGSGTRLTVV.

This sequence joins TRBV28 and TRBJ2-7, with D possibly being TRBD1 or TRBD2 (6 bases each). The CDR3 consists of 14 residues. The V end was cut by 9 bases, the J end by 3 bases, with 18 bases between. Germline CDR1 reads MDHEN; CDR2 reads SYDVKM. CDR3 in amino acids: CASRGPGPGYEQYF. Written as DNA, the CDR3 is TGTGCCAGTCGGGGGCCGGGACCGGGCTACGAGCAGTACTTC.

This chain connects TRBV5-1 to TRBJ1-1, with 11 positions matching TRBD1. With V trimmed by 3 bases and J by 0 bases, 13 bases remained unmatched. The germline V gene encodes CDR1 SGHRS and CDR2 YFSETQ. The CDR3 covers 19 residues. The DNA for the CDR3 is TGCGCCAGCAGCTCCGAAGGAAGGACAGGGGGCTTCATGAACACTGAAGCTTTCTTT. The encoded protein is CASSSEGRTGGFMNTEAFF.

This chain connects TRBV27 to TRBJ2-7; weak D call: TRBD1 (5 bases). Germline-derived CDR1 and CDR2 are MNHEY and SMNVEV (reference sequence). V gave up 0 bases and J gave up 3 bases, with 6 bases separating them. The CDR3 spans 13 residues. CDR3 loop: CASSLSTGYEQYF. The DNA of the CDR3 is TGTGCCAGCAGTTTATCCACAGGCTACGAGCAGTACTTC.

The chain links TRBV3-1 (or the pseudogene TRBV3-2) to TRBJ1-2; D remains ambiguous. The CDR3 is made up of 12 amino acids. Trimming cost V 2 bases and J 3 bases, with 4 bases left between them. Germline assignment: CDR1 LGHDT and CDR2 YNNKEL (reference sequence). CDR3 protein: CASSQSDYGYTF. The CDR3 DNA sequence: TGTGCCAGCAGCCAATCGGACTATGGCTACACCTTC.

V and J are TRBV30 and TRBJ2-5; tentative D call: TRBD2 (5 bases). V gave up 4 bases and J gave up 7 bases, with 22 bases separating them. This CDR3 spans 15 amino acids. The germline V gene encodes CDR1 GTSNPN and CDR2 SVGIG (reference sequence). CDR3: CAWKGGAREGRTQYF. CDR3 bases: TGTGCCTGGAAGGGTGGCGCCCGTGAGGGTAGGACCCAGTACTTC.

The V gene is TRBV18, the J gene TRBJ2-1; D possibly corresponds to TRBD2 (7 bases). Trimming cost V 3 bases and J 8 bases, with 14 bases left between them. Germline V gives CDR1 KGHSH, CDR2 LQKENI. The CDR3 totals 14 residues. The CDR3 DNA sequence: TGTGCCAGCTCACCGGGGGGGCTTGGGGATGAGCAGTTCTTC. It is translated as CASSPGGLGDEQFF.

This clone occurred a few times. The J gene is TRBJ2-3, the V gene TRBV30; TRBD2 is a possible D gene (5 bases). This CDR3 contains 14 residues. The V gene's germline CDR1 is GTSNPN and CDR2 SVGIG (reference sequence). V gave up 2 bases and J gave up 0 bases, with 9 bases separating them. CDR3 DNA sequence: TGTGCCTGGAGTCCGGGATTTAGCACAGATACGCAGTATTTT. Encoded protein: CAWSPGFSTDTQYF.

The genes are TRBV7-2 and TRBJ2-4, with D uncertain. Trimming stripped 5 bases from V and 3 bases from J, with 11 bases between. Germline-derived CDR1 and CDR2 are SGHTA and FQGNSA. This CDR3 has 14 residues. Written as DNA, the CDR3 is TGTGCCAGCAGCGAAACTCTTCACAAAAACATTCAGTACTTC. Protein product: CASSETLHKNIQYF.

This clone has just a few counts. This chain links TRBV19 with TRBJ1-1; D is perhaps TRBD1 (5 bases). Deletions cut 3 bases from V and 0 bases from J, with 8 bases between. CDR1 LNHDA and CDR2 SQIVND come from the germline V gene (reference sequence). CDR3 size: 14 residues. The CDR3 is CASSMQGLNTEAFF. CDR3 DNA sequence: TGTGCCAGTAGTATGCAGGGATTGAACACTGAAGCTTTCTTT.

The V and J genes are TRBV15 and TRBJ1-2; a weak D match, TRBD1 (5 bases). V gave up 6 bases and J gave up 2 bases, with 10 bases separating them. Germline assignment: CDR1 LNHNV and CDR2 YYDKDF (reference sequence). CDR3 size: 13 residues. The CDR3 loop is CATRRDGNYGYTF. The CDR3 DNA reads TGTGCCACCAGGAGGGACGGGAACTATGGCTACACCTTC. Complete variable domain (other parts from reference TRBV15 and TRBJ1-2): DAMVIQNPRYQVTQFGKPVTLSCSQTLNHNVMYWYQQKSSQAPKLLFHYYDKDFNNEADTPDNFQSRRPNTSFCFLDIRSPGLGDTAMYLCATRRDGNYGYTFGSGTRLTVV.

This chain links TRBV7-9 with TRBJ2-1; D possibly corresponds to TRBD1 (7 bases). The CDR3 spans 16 residues. The germline gives CDR1 SEHNR, CDR2 FQNEAQ (reference sequence). V was shortened by 5 bases and J by 2 bases, with 16 bases between the two germline ends. The chain's CDR3 is CASSTRQGGTYNEQFF. CDR3 DNA: TGTGCCAGCAGCACCCGACAGGGAGGTACCTACAATGAGCAGTTCTTC.

This chain uses TRBV5-6 with TRBJ2-7, with D unclear. Between the trimmed V and J ends, which lost 6 bases and 3 bases, there was a span of 16 bases. The CDR3 loop spans 14 amino acids. Germline CDR1 and CDR2: SGHDT and YYEEEE. In DNA form, the CDR3 reads TGTGCCAGCACCCCCCTTGGGCAATACTACGAGCAGTACTTC. Translation: CASTPLGQYYEQYF.

The chain links TRBV7-9 to TRBJ2-5; TRBD2 matches 13 bases. The CDR3 runs 15 residues. Trimming at V came to 5 bases and at J to 5 bases, leaving 5 bases not matched to a gene. Germline CDR1 and CDR2: SEHNR and FQNEAQ (reference sequence). This CDR3 is CASSPGLAGVETQYF. CDR3 coding DNA: TGTGCCAGCAGCCCAGGACTAGCGGGAGTGGAGACCCAGTACTTC.

The V call is TRBV18, the J call TRBJ1-1; D uncertain. The CDR3 spans 12 residues. Trimming removed 6 bases from V and 8 bases from J, with 13 bases in between. Germline V gene sequence: CDR1 KGHSH, CDR2 LQKENI. The CDR3 nucleotides read TGTGCCAGCTCCGGAAATACCCCGGAAGCTTTCTTT. Amino acid sequence: CASSGNTPEAFF. Complete variable domain (other parts from reference TRBV18 and TRBJ1-1): NAGVMQNPRHLVRRRGQEARLRCSPMKGHSHVYWYRQLPEEGLKFMVYLQKENIIDESGMPKERFSAEFPKEGPSILRIQQVVRGDSAAYFCASSGNTPEAFFGQGTRLTVV.

The V gene is TRBV11-2, the J gene TRBJ2-5, with TRBD1 identical over 7 bases. Germline V CDR1 and CDR2: SGHAT, FQNNGV. The CDR3 totals 12 residues. J gave up 7 bases and V 4 bases, and 3 bases lay outside the gene matches. The CDR3 DNA is TGTGCCAGCAGCTCTGGACAGGCGACCCAGTACTTC. It codes for CASSSGQATQYF.

The gene calls are TRBV7-8 and TRBJ2-1; TRBD2 matches at 9 bases. The germline V gene has CDR1 SGHVS and CDR2 FQNEAQ. Trimming cost V 4 bases and J 9 bases; bases outside gene matches: 13. This CDR3 region has 16 residues. CDR3 in amino acids: CASSSREGFHRGEQFF. CDR3 nucleotide sequence: TGTGCCAGCAGCTCGCGGGAGGGCTTTCACAGGGGTGAGCAGTTCTTC. Filled out from reference TRBV7-8 and TRBJ2-1, the complete variable domain reads GAGVSQSPRYKVAKRGQDVALRCDPISGHVSLFWYQQALGQGPEFLTYFQNEAQLDKSGLPSDRFFAERPEGSVSTLKIQRTQQEDSAVYLCASSSREGFHRGEQFFGPGTRLTVL.

This chain uses TRBV30 with TRBJ1-4; 7 bases align to TRBD1. The CDR3 has 13 amino acids. J was trimmed by 4 bases and V by 5 bases; bases with no gene match: 4. The V gene's germline CDR1 is GTSNPN and CDR2 SVGIG (reference sequence). The CDR3 is CAWRGTVNEKLFF. CDR3 DNA: TGTGCCTGGCGCGGGACAGTTAATGAAAAACTGTTTTTT.

The rearrangement joins TRBV2 to TRBJ1-5; D ambiguous. Deletions cut 6 bases from V and 0 bases from J, with 15 bases between. Germline assignment: CDR1 SNHLY and CDR2 FYNNEI. The CDR3 extends over 16 amino acids. For the CDR3, the DNA is TGTGCCAGCAGGGAATGGTCAGGTTATAGCAATCAGCCCCAGCATTTT. Its translation: CASREWSGYSNQPQHF.

This clone has a single count. This chain connects TRBV11-2 to TRBJ1-2; D remains unclear. CDR3 length: 13 residues. Trimming shortened V by 5 bases and J by 4 bases, and 11 bases separated the two germline ends. Germline CDR1 and CDR2: SGHAT and FQNNGV. This CDR3 is CASSHQPGYGYTF. For the CDR3, the DNA is TGTGCCAGCAGCCACCAGCCCGGCTATGGCTACACCTTC.

The chain uses TRBV27 and TRBJ1-1; D perhaps matches TRBD1 (5 bases). CDR1 MNHEY and CDR2 SMNVEV come from the germline V gene (reference sequence). This CDR3 has 15 amino acids. Trimming cost V 4 bases and J 0 bases, with 12 bases left between them. The CDR3 DNA sequence: TGTGCCAGCAGTTCCATGACAGAATTGAACACTGAAGCTTTCTTT. The encoded protein is CASSSMTELNTEAFF.

CDR3 protein: CASSLRYEQYF. CDR3 nucleotides: TGTGCCAGCAGCTTGCGTTACGAGCAGTACTTC. J is TRBJ2-7 and V is TRBV5-4; D not resolved. V was trimmed by 1 base and J by 4 bases, leaving 3 bases between them. The length of the CDR3 is 11 residues. The V gene's germline CDR1 is SGHNT and CDR2 YYREEE (reference sequence).

The gene calls are TRBV3-1 (or the pseudogene TRBV3-2) and TRBJ1-1, with 8 bases matching TRBD1. Germline V gene sequence: CDR1 LGHDT, CDR2 YNNKEL (reference sequence). The V and J ends lost 4 bases and 8 bases, in that order; junction bases with no gene match: 15. This CDR3 has 16 amino acids. Written as DNA, the CDR3 is TGTGCCAGCAGCCCCAGACAGGGGAGGAGGTCTGGGGAAGCTTTCTTT. Protein: CASSPRQGRRSGEAFF.

This clone was counted a single time. V usage is TRBV3-1 (or the pseudogene TRBV3-2) and J usage is TRBJ1-6, with D unclear. The CDR3 consists of 16 residues. With 1 base removed from V and 5 bases from J, the gap between germline ends came to 12 bases. Germline V CDR1 and CDR2: LGHDT, YNNKEL (reference sequence). CDR3 protein: CASSQGFSSNNSPLHF. The CDR3 coding sequence is TGTGCCAGCAGCCAAGGTTTCTCCAGTAATAATTCACCCCTCCACTTT.

J is TRBJ1-1 and V is TRBV7-9, with D tentatively TRBD1 (5 bases). V shed 2 bases and J shed 3 bases, with 7 bases lying between them. CDR3 size: 13 residues. Germline V gene lookup returns CDR1 SEHNR and CDR2 FQNEAQ (reference sequence). The CDR3 reads CASSLTGDTEAFF. CDR3 bases: TGTGCCAGCAGCTTAACAGGAGACACTGAAGCTTTCTTT.

V gene TRBV29-1 combines with J gene TRBJ1-2; no clear D. V was cut by 3 bases and J by 6 bases, with 5 bases left in between. The germline gives CDR1 SQVTM, CDR2 ANQGSEA. This CDR3 has 10 residues. The chain's CDR3 is CSVDVDGYTF. DNA of the CDR3: TGCAGCGTTGATGTGGATGGCTACACCTTC.

The V gene is TRBV19, the J gene TRBJ2-7; 8 bases are shared with TRBD1. The CDR3 has 14 residues. Germline assignment: CDR1 LNHDA and CDR2 SQIVND (reference sequence). V lost 6 bases and J lost 7; bases outside the gene matches: 11. In DNA form, the CDR3 reads TGTGCCAGTAGCCGAGGACAGGGTTTTGGAGAGCAGTACTTC. Translating gives CASSRGQGFGEQYF.

This rearrangement joins TRBV2 to TRBJ2-2; D possibly uses TRBD1 or TRBD2 (6 bases each). Germline values: CDR1 SNHLY, CDR2 FYNNEI. The CDR3 contains 13 residues. V lost 10 bases and J lost 8, with 17 bases in between. The CDR3 region has the DNA TGTGCCACCCGGGGGCGGGCTCAAGGGGAGCTGTTTTTT. Its translation: CATRGRAQGELFF.

The chain links TRBV28 to TRBJ1-1; D remains ambiguous. The CDR3 covers 14 residues. V gave up 3 bases and J gave up 5 bases, with 13 bases separating them. The germline V gene has CDR1 MDHEN and CDR2 SYDVKM. The CDR3 loop reads CASSFVRPGTEAFF. The DNA of the CDR3 is TGTGCCAGCAGTTTTGTCCGGCCGGGGACTGAAGCTTTCTTT.